Described below is a single T cell receptor (beta chain) sequence and its context. Its antigen is currently unknown. Time point here: cycle 4 day 1 (C4D1), after 6 weeks of nivolumab. With no exception, relapse followed autologous stem cell transplantation in all patients, and brentuximab vedotin exposure varied. This sample was included in a study of PD-1 blockade in classical Hodgkin lymphoma. The table came from immunoSEQ multiplex PCR; TCRdb's copy has only in-frame clones and leaves some out. The sample shows around 100,000 clones, 75% to 95% of them seen only once. Notes on the study in general: Undefined causes, possibly disease activity or prior therapy, underlie the repertoire differences.

The receptor was isolated from a human donor with classical Hodgkin lymphoma. Source: peripheral blood mononuclear cells (PBMCs), taken before the fourth cycle of nivolumab.

In nucleotides, the CDR3 is TGTGCCTGGAGTCCTCAGTACAATGAGCAGTTCTTC. Protein sequence: CAWSPQYNEQFF. The V call is TRBV30, the J call TRBJ2-1; D not certain. Germline-derived CDR1 and CDR2 are GTSNPN and SVGIG (reference sequence). The V gene lost 2 bases and the J gene lost 4 bases, with 6 bases spanning the gap. CDR3 length equals 12 residues.